The 29 T cell receptor beta chains below were found in one sample sequenced in a study of human T cells and chemical hapten exposure. TCRdb analysed the RACE reads with MiXCR anew, one entry per CDR3 protein. The top ten clones hold under 2.5% of a sample with 95,000 to 150,000 distinct CDR3 sequences, approximately 10% of them seen once. The sample's time point: patch test 3, about 24 weeks after DPC sensitization. Indicated treatment: therapeutic diphenylcyclopropenone sensitization with weekly scalp DPC. Sequences were derived from whole blood, sampled in connection with sensitization to the hapten diphenylcyclopropenone (DPC). All receptors derive from a woman aged 45-65 years with alopecia areata. Some clones in this sample may be carry-over from other donors' samples.

The chain has TRBV10-3 and TRBJ2-3; D assignment may be TRBD1 or TRBD2 (6 bases each). Deletions cut 2 bases from V and 3 bases from J, with 9 bases between. CDR1 is ENHRY, CDR2 SYGVKD, per germline. The CDR3 spans 14 residues. The CDR3 DNA is TGTGCCATCAGTGAGGGGGGGCGTACAGATACGCAGTATTTT. This translates into CAISEGGRTDTQYF.

This chain connects TRBV9 to TRBJ1-2; TRBD1 aligns across 7 bases. The V gene end was trimmed by 4 bases and the J gene end by 4 bases; junction bases not matched to a gene: 4. The CDR3 consists of 13 residues. The germline CDR1 and CDR2 sequences are SGDLS and YYNGEE. CDR3 DNA sequence: TGTGCCAGCAGCCAGGGGGTGTCCTATGGCTACACCTTC. This sequence encodes CASSQGVSYGYTF. The full variable domain, completed using reference TRBV9 and TRBJ1-2, is DSGVTQTPKHLITATGQRVTLRCSPRSGDLSVYWYQQSLDQGLQFLIQYYNGEERAKGNILERFSAQQFPDLHSELNLSSLELGDSALYFCASSQGVSYGYTFGSGTRLTVV.

This clonotype was recorded a few times. J is TRBJ2-2 and V is TRBV20-1, with D perhaps matching TRBD2 (5 bases). Germline CDR1 DFQATT, CDR2 SNEGSKA (reference sequence). The CDR3 has 17 amino acids. V dropped 0 bases and J dropped 4 bases, with 18 bases sitting between them. The CDR3 DNA follows: TGCAGTGCTAGAGATCTCCTAGCAGGTGTCGGCACCGGGGAGCTGTTTTTT. Translated, it gives CSARDLLAGVGTGELFF.

The rearrangement links TRBV1 to TRBJ2-7; the table's TRBD1 call for D was not verified on the DNA. TRBV1 is a recognized pseudogene. The CDR3 is 14 residues long. The CDR3, as DNA: TGCACCAGCAGCCAGCCCCCTACAGGGCCCGAGCAGTACTTC. Translated, it gives CTSSQPPTGPEQYF.

This clonotype has at least ten counts. The chain recombines TRBV20-1 with TRBJ1-5, with D maybe TRBD1 (5 bases). The germline V gene encodes CDR1 DFQATT and CDR2 SNEGSKA (reference sequence). Deletions cut 0 bases from V and 0 bases from J, with 12 bases between. The CDR3 loop spans 16 amino acids. The CDR3 DNA reads as TGCAGTGCTAGAGATTTGGCAGGGCCTAGCAATCAGCCCCAGCATTTT. Translated: CSARDLAGPSNQPQHF.

The chain links TRBV10-3 to TRBJ2-3, with 9 bases that match TRBD1. J lost 5 bases, V lost 0 bases, and 6 bases had no gene match. Germline lookup yields CDR1 ENHRY and CDR2 SYGVKD. There are 16 residues in the CDR3. This CDR3 is CAISESATGGQDTQYF. The DNA for the CDR3 is TGTGCCATCAGTGAGTCTGCGACAGGGGGACAAGATACGCAGTATTTT.

This clonotype was detected only a few times. The CDR3 DNA reads TGTGCCAGCAGTACACCGGGACAGGGGAGCGGCTACACCTTC. It is translated as CASSTPGQGSGYTF. V is TRBV28 and J is TRBJ1-2, with 10 bases lining up with TRBD1. CDR1 is MDHEN and CDR2 is SYDVKM in the germline V gene. J was trimmed by 8 bases and V by 5 bases; bases with no gene match: 8. This CDR3 region has 14 residues.

This clonotype was picked up many times. V is TRBV29-1 and J is TRBJ2-1; 7 nucleotides line up with TRBD2. Germline V gene sequence: CDR1 SQVTM, CDR2 ANQGSEA. V dropped 4 bases and J dropped 7; count of bases not matched to a gene: 7. There are 13 residues in the CDR3. The chain's CDR3 is CSVGTGGYNEQFF. Here the CDR3 DNA reads TGCAGCGTTGGGACGGGAGGTTATAATGAGCAGTTCTTC.

The sample holds many counts of this clonotype. The V gene is TRBV4-3, the J gene TRBJ2-7; 9 bases are shared with TRBD2. The CDR3 is 18 amino acids. CDR1 LGHNA and CDR2 YSLEER come from the germline V gene. The J segment lost 6 bases and the V segment lost 0 bases, leaving 15 bases of the junction unmatched. CDR3 in DNA: TGCGCCAGCAGCCAAGAACCCCCAGCGGGAGGTTATCCGGGCGAGCAGTACTTC. Its translation: CASSQEPPAGGYPGEQYF.

This chain uses TRBV7-2 with TRBJ1-2, with a weak D call TRBD1 (5 bases). V lost 4 bases and J 4 bases, leaving 16 bases between the germline ends. Germline CDR1 and CDR2: SGHTA and FQGNSA. This CDR3 contains 15 residues. CDR3: CASSSQGRPFYGYTF. DNA for the CDR3: TGTGCCAGCAGCTCGCAGGGACGCCCATTCTATGGCTACACCTTC.

The chain links TRBV2 to TRBJ2-1, with D hard to call. The CDR3 totals 12 residues. Germline V gives CDR1 SNHLY, CDR2 FYNNEI. V lost 10 bases and J lost 2, with 9 bases in between. The CDR3 here is CATRGAYNEQFF. CDR3 coding DNA: TGTGCCACCAGAGGAGCCTACAATGAGCAGTTCTTC.

In its sample, this clonotype was seen many times. V is TRBV7-2 and J is TRBJ2-3; D perhaps matches TRBD2 (5 bases). CDR1 and CDR2 (germline): SGHTA, FQGNSA. CDR3 size: 15 residues. V was trimmed by 0 bases and J by 6 bases, leaving 13 bases between them. DNA for the CDR3: TGTGCCAGCAGCTTAGCCGGGAAGCTTTGGGATACGCAGTATTTT. Its protein is CASSLAGKLWDTQYF.

In this sample, this clonotype turned up many times. This chain links TRBV4-3 with TRBJ2-2, with D possibly being TRBD1 (5 bases). Trimming stripped 0 bases from V and 6 bases from J, with 8 bases between. The germline gives CDR1 LGHNA, CDR2 YSLEER. CDR3 size: 14 residues. CDR3: CASSQDRGSGELFF. For the CDR3, the DNA is TGCGCCAGCAGCCAAGATAGGGGATCCGGGGAGCTGTTTTTT.

This chain uses TRBV20-1 with TRBJ1-5; no clear D. CDR3 length: 14 residues. CDR1 and CDR2 (germline): DFQATT, SNEGSKA (reference sequence). V gave up 7 bases and J gave up 3 bases, with 16 bases separating them. Here the CDR3 reads CSVEASGYNQPQHF. The CDR3 region has the DNA TGCAGTGTAGAGGCTTCGGGCTACAATCAGCCCCAGCATTTT.

The V gene is TRBV2, the J gene TRBJ1-4; D is unclear. The V gene's germline CDR1 is SNHLY and CDR2 FYNNEI. The CDR3 is 13 amino acids. Between the trimmed V and J ends, which lost 3 bases and 4 bases, there was a span of 6 bases. DNA of the CDR3: TGTGCCAGCAGTGATGGCAGTAATGAAAAACTGTTTTTT. Protein: CASSDGSNEKLFF.

V and J are TRBV5-4 and TRBJ1-6; 7 bases match TRBD1. The CDR3 has 14 residues. The V gene end was trimmed by 4 bases and the J gene end by 5 bases; junction bases not matched to a gene: 3. CDR1 SGHNT and CDR2 YYREEE come from the germline V gene (reference sequence). CDR3 sequence reads: CASSPGQNNSPLHF. The CDR3 nucleotides read TGTGCCAGCAGCCCGGGACAGAATAATTCACCCCTCCACTTT.

The chain joins TRBV24-1 to TRBJ2-7; D unresolved. CDR1 is KGHDR and CDR2 is SFDVKD in the germline V gene. CDR3 length: 13 amino acids. The V end lost 7 bases, the J end lost 0 bases, and 9 bases lay between the germline ends. The CDR3 nucleotides read TGTGCCACCAGGTCGACCCGCTCCTACGAGCAGTACTTC. As protein: CATRSTRSYEQYF.

This clonotype occurred many times. The V gene is TRBV27, the J gene TRBJ2-3; D is undetermined. CDR3 length: 12 residues. V was shortened by 8 bases and J by 4 bases, with 10 bases between the two germline ends. Germline V lookup: CDR1 MNHEY, CDR2 SMNVEV (reference sequence). CDR3 amino acids: CASRVGPDTQYF. DNA for the CDR3: TGTGCCAGCCGAGTGGGCCCAGATACGCAGTATTTT.

CDR3 region: CASSLVVGASNYGYTF. The CDR3 DNA follows: TGTGCCAGCAGTTTAGTTGTGGGAGCTTCTAACTATGGCTACACCTTC. The chain uses TRBV27 and TRBJ1-2; D unresolved. This CDR3 contains 16 residues. Trimming removed 2 bases from V and 0 bases from J, with 13 bases in between. Germline lookup yields CDR1 MNHEY and CDR2 SMNVEV (reference sequence).

The rearrangement links TRBV12-3 or TRBV12-4 to TRBJ2-7; TRBD1 matches at 7 bases. This CDR3 is built from 14 residues. J lost 2 bases, V lost 6 bases, and 7 bases had no gene match. CDR3 bases: TGTGCCAGCAGCCCGGCGACAGGGCCCTACGAGCAGTACTTC. This sequence encodes CASSPATGPYEQYF.

V usage is TRBV3-2 and J usage is TRBJ1-1; the table's D gene call, TRBD1, was not cross checked with the DNA. TRBV3-2 is classified as a pseudogene. This CDR3 comprises 17 residues. The CDR3 sequence is CASSQDRETVRDTEAFF. CDR3 bases: TGTGCCAGCAGCCAAGATCGTGAGACAGTGAGGGACACTGAAGCTTTCTTT.

The chain is built from TRBV5-5 and TRBJ1-1; D uncertain. Trimming took off 3 bases at V and 1 base at J, with 7 bases between the two ends. The CDR3 spans 13 residues. Germline assignment: CDR1 SGHKS and CDR2 YYEKEE (reference sequence). The CDR3: CASSYNWNTEAFF. The CDR3 DNA reads TGTGCCAGCAGCTATAACTGGAACACTGAAGCTTTCTTT. The full variable domain, rest sourced from reference TRBV5-5 and TRBJ1-1, is DAGVTQSPTHLIKTRGQQVTLRCSPISGHKSVSWYQQVLGQGPQFIFQYYEKEERGRGNFPDRFSARQFPNYSSELNVNALLLGDSALYLCASSYNWNTEAFFGQGTRLTVV.

This clonotype was seen at least ten times. The chain carries TRBV4-2 and TRBJ2-7; perhaps TRBD2 as D (5 bases). V lost 2 bases, J lost 4 bases, and 12 bases lay in between. The CDR3 is 14 residues long. Germline CDR1 is LGHNA and CDR2 is YNFKEQ. Written as DNA, the CDR3 is TGTGCCAGCAGCCAAAGAGACGGGGAGTACGAGCAGTACTTC. Amino acid sequence: CASSQRDGEYEQYF.

This chain uses TRBV29-1 with TRBJ1-2; 7 bases are shared with TRBD1. Germline CDR1 is SQVTM and CDR2 is ANQGSEA. V gave up 5 bases and J gave up 4 bases; unmatched junction bases: 4. The CDR3 consists of 12 residues. CDR3 loop: CSVLGGSYGYTF. CDR3 DNA: TGCAGCGTTTTAGGGGGCAGCTATGGCTACACCTTC.

This clonotype has a handful of counts. CDR3 protein: CSAPDRAAYGYTF. CDR3 nucleotides: TGCAGTGCTCCGGACAGGGCGGCCTATGGCTACACCTTC. V is TRBV20-1 and J is TRBJ1-2; 8 bases are shared with TRBD1. CDR1 and CDR2 (germline): DFQATT, SNEGSKA (reference sequence). The CDR3 runs to 13 residues. Trimming cost V 5 bases and J 4 bases; bases outside gene matches: 6.

This clonotype has only a few counts. V and J are TRBV12-3 or TRBV12-4 and TRBJ1-2, with D unclear. The CDR3 has 14 residues. V shed 3 bases and J shed 0 bases, with 8 bases lying between them. The CDR3 nucleotides read TGTGCCAGCAGTTTGGTAGCAGCTAACTATGGCTACACCTTC. Translated, it gives CASSLVAANYGYTF.

This clonotype was counted at least ten times. The chain joins TRBV2 to TRBJ2-2, with TRBD2 matching 9 bases. With V trimmed by 8 bases and J by 2 bases, 15 bases remained unmatched. Per germline, CDR1 SNHLY and CDR2 FYNNEI. The CDR3 is 18 residues long. The CDR3, as DNA: TGTGCCAGCTCGAGGGATGGTAGCGGGGGATCAAACACCGGGGAGCTGTTTTTT. This gives the protein CASSRDGSGGSNTGELFF.

V is TRBV3-1 and J is TRBJ2-1; 9 bases line up with TRBD2. CDR3 length equals 20 residues. CDR1 LGHDT and CDR2 YNNKEL come from the germline V gene (reference sequence). V trimming: 1 base; J trimming: 0 bases; junction bases outside the gene matches: 13. CDR3 amino acids: CASSQGAYWSGGSSYNEQFF. The CDR3 DNA reads as TGTGCCAGCAGCCAAGGTGCCTACTGGAGCGGGGGGAGCTCCTACAATGAGCAGTTCTTC.

This chain connects TRBV7-3 to TRBJ1-1, with D possibly TRBD1 on 6 matching bases. V lost 1 base and J 0 bases, leaving 15 bases between the germline ends. This CDR3 spans 17 amino acids. The germline gives CDR1 SGHTA, CDR2 FQGTGA. CDR3 DNA: TGTGCCAGCAGCTTAAGGGGGCCTCTCACCATGAACACTGAAGCTTTCTTT. Residues: CASSLRGPLTMNTEAFF.